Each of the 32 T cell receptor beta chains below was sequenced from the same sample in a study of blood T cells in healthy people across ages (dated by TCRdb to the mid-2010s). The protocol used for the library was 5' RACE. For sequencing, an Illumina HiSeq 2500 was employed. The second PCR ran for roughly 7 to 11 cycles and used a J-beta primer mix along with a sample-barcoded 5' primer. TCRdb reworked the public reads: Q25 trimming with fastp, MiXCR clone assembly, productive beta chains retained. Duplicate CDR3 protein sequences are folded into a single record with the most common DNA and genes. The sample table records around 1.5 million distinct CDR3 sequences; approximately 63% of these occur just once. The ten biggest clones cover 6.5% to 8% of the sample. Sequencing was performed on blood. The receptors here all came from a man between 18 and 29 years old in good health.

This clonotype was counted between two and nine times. The CDR3 reads CSARTGGFEKLFF. As DNA, the CDR3 is TGCAGTGCTAGGACAGGGGGTTTTGAAAAACTGTTTTTT. V and J are TRBV20-1 and TRBJ1-4; 9 positions agree with TRBD1. This CDR3 has 13 residues. The germline CDR1 and CDR2 sequences are DFQATT and SNEGSKA (reference sequence). V lost 3 bases to trimming and J lost 7 bases; unmatched junction nucleotides: 3.

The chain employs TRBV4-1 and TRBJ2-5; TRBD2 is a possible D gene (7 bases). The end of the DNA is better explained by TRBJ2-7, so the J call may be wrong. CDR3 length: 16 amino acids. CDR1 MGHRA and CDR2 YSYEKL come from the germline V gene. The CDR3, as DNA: TGCGCCAGCAGCCAAGATGGAGCAGGGGACTACAACGAGCAGTACTTC. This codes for CASSQDGAGDYNEQYF.

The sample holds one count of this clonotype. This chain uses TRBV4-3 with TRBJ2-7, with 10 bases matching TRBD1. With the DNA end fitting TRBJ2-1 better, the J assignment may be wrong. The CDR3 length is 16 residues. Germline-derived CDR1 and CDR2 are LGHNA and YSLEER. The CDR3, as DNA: TGCGCCAGCAGCCAAGTAACGGGACAGGGGAGGAATGAGCAGTTCTTC. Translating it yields CASSQVTGQGRNEQFF.

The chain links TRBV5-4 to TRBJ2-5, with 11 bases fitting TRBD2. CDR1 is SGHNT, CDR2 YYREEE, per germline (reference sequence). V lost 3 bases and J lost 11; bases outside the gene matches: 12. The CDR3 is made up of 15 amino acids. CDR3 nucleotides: TGTGCCAGCAGCTCAATAGCGGGGGGGCTAAATGAGCAGTACTTC. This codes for CASSSIAGGLNEQYF.

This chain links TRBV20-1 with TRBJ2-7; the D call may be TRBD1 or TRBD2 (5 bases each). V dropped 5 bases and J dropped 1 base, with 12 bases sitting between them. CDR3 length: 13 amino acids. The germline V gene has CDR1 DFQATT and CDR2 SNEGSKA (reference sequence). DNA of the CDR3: TGCAGTGCTTCCGGGACCGAGTCCTACGAGCAGTACTTC. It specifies CSASGTESYEQYF.

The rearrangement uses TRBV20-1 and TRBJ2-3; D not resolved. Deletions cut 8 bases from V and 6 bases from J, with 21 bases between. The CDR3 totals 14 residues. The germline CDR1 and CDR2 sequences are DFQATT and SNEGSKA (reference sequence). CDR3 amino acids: CSSHLRASGDTQYF. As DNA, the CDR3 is TGCAGTTCGCACCTTAGGGCATCTGGTGATACGCAGTATTTT.

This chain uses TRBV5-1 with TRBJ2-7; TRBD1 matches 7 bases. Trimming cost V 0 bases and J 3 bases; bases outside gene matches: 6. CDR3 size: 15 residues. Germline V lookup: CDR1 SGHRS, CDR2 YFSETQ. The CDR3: CASSLATGARYEQYF. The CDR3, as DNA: TGCGCCAGCAGCTTGGCCACAGGGGCACGCTACGAGCAGTACTTC.

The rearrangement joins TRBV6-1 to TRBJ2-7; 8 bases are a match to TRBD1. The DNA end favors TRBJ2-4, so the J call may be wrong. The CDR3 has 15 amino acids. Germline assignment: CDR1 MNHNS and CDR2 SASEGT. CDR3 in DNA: TGTGCCAGCAGTGAAGCGGACAGGGTGATAAACATTCAGTACTTC. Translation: CASSEADRVINIQYF.

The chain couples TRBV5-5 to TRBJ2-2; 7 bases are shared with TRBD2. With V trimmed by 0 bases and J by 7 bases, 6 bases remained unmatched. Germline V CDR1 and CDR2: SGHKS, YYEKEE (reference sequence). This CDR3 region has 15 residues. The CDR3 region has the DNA TGTGCCAGCAGCTTGGAGGCGGGAGTGGTCGGGGAGCTGTTTTTT. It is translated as CASSLEAGVVGELFF. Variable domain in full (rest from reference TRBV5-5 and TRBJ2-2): DAGVTQSPTHLIKTRGQQVTLRCSPISGHKSVSWYQQVLGQGPQFIFQYYEKEERGRGNFPDRFSARQFPNYSSELNVNALLLGDSALYLCASSLEAGVVGELFFGEGSRLTVL.

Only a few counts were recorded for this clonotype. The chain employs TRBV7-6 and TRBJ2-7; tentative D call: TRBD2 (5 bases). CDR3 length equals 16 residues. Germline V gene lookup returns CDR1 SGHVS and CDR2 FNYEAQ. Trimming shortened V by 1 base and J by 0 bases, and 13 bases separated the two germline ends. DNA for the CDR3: TGTGCCAGCAGCTTAGTTAACGCGGGTCTCTCCTACGAGCAGTACTTC. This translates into CASSLVNAGLSYEQYF. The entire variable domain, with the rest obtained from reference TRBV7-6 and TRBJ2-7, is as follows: GAGVSQSPRYKVTKRGQDVALRCDPISGHVSLYWYRQALGQGPEFLTYFNYEAQQDKSGLPNDRFSAERPEGSISTLTIQRTEQRDSAMYRCASSLVNAGLSYEQYFGPGTRLTVT.

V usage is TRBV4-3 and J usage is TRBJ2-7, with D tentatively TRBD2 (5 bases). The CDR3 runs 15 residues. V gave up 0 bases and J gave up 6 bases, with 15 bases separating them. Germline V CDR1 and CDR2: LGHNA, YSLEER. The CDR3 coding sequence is TGCGCCAGCAGCCAAGAATATCTGGGAGCCATCGAGCAGTACTTC. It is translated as CASSQEYLGAIEQYF.

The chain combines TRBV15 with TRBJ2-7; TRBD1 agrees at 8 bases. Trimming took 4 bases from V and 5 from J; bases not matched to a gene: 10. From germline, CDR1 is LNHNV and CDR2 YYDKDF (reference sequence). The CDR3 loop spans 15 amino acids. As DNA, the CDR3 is TGTGCCACCAGCACACGTCCCGGGACAGGTAACGAGCAGTACTTC. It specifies CATSTRPGTGNEQYF. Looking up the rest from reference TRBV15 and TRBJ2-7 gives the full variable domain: DAMVIQNPRYQVTQFGKPVTLSCSQTLNHNVMYWYQQKSSQAPKLLFHYYDKDFNNEADTPDNFQSRRPNTSFCFLDIRSPGLGDTAMYLCATSTRPGTGNEQYFGPGTRLTVT.

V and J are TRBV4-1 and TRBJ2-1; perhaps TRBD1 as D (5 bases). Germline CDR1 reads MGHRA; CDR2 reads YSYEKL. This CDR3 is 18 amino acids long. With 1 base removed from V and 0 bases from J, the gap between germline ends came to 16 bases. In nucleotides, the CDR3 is TGCGCCAGCAGCCAAGTAGTGGCTCCCCAGGGCTCCTACAATGAGCAGTTCTTC. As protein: CASSQVVAPQGSYNEQFF.

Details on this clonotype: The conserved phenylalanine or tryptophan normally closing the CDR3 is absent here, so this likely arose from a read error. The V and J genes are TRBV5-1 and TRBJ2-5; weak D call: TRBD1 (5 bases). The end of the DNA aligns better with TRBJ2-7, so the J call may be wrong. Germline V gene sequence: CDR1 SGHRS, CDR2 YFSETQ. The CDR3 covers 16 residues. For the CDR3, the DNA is TGCGCCAGCAGCTTGGCCTTTACACAGGTCTCCTACGAGCAGTACTCC. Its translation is CASSLAFTQVSYEQYS.

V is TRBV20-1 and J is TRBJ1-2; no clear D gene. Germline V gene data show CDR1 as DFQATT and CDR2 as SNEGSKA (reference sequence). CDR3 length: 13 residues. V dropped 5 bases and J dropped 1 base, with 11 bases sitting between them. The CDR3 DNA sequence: TGCAGTGCTCGGAGGCTTCTTAACTATGGCTACACCTTC. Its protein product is CSARRLLNYGYTF.

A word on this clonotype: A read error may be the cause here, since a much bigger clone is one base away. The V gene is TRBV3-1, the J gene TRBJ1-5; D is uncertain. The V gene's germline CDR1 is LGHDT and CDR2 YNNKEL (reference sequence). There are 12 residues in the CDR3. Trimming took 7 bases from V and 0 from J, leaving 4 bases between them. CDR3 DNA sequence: TGTGCCAGCAATGATAGCAATCAGCCCCAGCATTTT. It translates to CASNDSNQPQHF.

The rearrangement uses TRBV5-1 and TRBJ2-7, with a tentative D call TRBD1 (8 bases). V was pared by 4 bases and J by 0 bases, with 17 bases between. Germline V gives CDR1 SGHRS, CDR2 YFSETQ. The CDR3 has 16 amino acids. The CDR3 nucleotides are TGCGCCAGCAGCGGGGGGGGACAGGTGAGCTCCTACGAGCAGTACTTC. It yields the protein CASSGGGQVSSYEQYF.

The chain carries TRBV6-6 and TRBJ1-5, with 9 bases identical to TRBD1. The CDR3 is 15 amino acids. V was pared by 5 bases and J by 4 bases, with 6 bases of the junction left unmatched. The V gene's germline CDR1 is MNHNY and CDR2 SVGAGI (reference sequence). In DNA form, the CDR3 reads TGTGCCAGCAGTCATGGGACAGGGAGAAATCAGCCCCAGCATTTT. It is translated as CASSHGTGRNQPQHF.

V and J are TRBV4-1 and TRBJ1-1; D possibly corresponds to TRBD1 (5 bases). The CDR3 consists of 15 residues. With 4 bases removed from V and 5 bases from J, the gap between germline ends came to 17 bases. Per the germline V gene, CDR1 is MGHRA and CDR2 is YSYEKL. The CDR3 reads CASSPIRQPFTEAFF. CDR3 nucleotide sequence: TGCGCCAGCAGCCCTATTAGACAGCCGTTTACTGAAGCTTTCTTT.

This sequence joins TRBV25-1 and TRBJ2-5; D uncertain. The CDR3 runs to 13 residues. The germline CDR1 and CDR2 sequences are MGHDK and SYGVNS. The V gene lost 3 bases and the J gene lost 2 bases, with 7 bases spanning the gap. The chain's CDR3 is CASSDPQQETQYF. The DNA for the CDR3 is TGTGCCAGCAGTGATCCCCAACAAGAGACCCAGTACTTC.

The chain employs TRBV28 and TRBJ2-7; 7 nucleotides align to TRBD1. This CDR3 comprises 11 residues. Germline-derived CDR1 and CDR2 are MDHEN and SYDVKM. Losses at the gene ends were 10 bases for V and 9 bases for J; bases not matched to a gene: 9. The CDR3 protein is CATRGLDAQYF. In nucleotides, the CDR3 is TGTGCCACAAGGGGGCTAGACGCGCAGTACTTC.

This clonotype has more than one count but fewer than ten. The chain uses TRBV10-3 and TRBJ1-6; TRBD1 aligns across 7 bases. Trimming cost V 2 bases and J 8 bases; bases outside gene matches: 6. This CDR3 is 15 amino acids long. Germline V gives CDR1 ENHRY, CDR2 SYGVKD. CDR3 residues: CAISEKGTDHSPLHF. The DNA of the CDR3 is TGTGCCATCAGTGAGAAGGGGACAGATCATTCACCCCTCCACTTT.

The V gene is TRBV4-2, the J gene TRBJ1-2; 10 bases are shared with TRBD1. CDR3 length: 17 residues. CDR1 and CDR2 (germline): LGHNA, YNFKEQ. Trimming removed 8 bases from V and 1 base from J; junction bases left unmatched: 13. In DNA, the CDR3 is TGTGCCAGCGGGGGGATGCGGGACAGGGGTTTTAACTATGGCTACACCTTC. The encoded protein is CASGGMRDRGFNYGYTF.

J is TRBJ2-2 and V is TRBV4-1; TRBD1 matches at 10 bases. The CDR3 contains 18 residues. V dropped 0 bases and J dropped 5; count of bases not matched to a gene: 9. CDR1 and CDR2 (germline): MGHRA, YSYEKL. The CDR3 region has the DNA TGCGCCAGCAGCCAAGACGGCCCTGACAGGGGGCAGACCGGGGAGCTGTTTTTT. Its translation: CASSQDGPDRGQTGELFF.

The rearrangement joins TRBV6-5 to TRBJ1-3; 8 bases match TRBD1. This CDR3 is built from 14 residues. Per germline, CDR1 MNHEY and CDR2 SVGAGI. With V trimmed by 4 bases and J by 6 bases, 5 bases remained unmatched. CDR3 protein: CASSSDRATNTIYF. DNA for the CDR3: TGTGCCAGCAGTTCGGACAGGGCGACAAACACCATATATTTT.

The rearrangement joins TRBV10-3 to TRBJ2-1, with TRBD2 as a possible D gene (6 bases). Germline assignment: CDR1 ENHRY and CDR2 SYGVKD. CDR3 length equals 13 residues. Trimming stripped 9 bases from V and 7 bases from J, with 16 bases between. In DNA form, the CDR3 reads TGTGCCATGGGTCGCGGGGCACTGAATGAGCAGTTCTTC. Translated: CAMGRGALNEQFF.

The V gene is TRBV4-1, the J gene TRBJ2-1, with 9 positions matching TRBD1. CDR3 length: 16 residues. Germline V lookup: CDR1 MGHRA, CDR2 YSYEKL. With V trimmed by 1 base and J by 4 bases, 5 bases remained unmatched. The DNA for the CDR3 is TGCGCCAGCAGCCAAGTGGACAGGGGCCTATACAATGAGCAGTTCTTC. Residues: CASSQVDRGLYNEQFF.

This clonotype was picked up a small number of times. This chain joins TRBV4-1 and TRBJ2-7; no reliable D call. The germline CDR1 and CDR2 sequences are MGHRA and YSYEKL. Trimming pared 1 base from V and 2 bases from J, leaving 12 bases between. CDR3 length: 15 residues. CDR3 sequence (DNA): TGCGCCAGCAGCCAAGGTCCAATCGGTACCTACGAGCAGTACTTC. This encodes CASSQGPIGTYEQYF.

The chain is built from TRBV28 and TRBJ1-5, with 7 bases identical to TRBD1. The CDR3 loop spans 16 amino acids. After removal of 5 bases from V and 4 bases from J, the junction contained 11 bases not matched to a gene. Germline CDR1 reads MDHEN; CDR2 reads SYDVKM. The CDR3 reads CASSPAGGTANQPQHF. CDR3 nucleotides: TGTGCCAGCAGTCCAGCAGGTGGGACAGCGAATCAGCCCCAGCATTTT.

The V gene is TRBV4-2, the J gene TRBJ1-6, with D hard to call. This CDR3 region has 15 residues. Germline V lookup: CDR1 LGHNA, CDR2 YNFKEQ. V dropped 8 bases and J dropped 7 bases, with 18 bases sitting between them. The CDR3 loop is CASHGRSTSNSPLHF. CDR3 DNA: TGTGCCAGCCATGGGCGCTCCACATCGAATTCACCCCTCCACTTT.

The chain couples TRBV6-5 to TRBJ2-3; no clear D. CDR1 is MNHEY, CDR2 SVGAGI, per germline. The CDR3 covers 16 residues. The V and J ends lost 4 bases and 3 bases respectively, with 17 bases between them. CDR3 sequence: CASSLMRSVRTDTQYF. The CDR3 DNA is TGTGCCAGCAGTTTGATGCGCTCAGTTCGGACAGATACGCAGTATTTT.

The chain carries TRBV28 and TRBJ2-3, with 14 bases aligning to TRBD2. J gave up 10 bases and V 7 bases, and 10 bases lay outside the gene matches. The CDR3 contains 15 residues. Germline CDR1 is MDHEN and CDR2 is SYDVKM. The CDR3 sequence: CASTLTSGGAGPQYF. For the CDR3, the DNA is TGTGCCAGCACCCTGACTAGCGGGGGGGCGGGACCGCAGTATTTT.